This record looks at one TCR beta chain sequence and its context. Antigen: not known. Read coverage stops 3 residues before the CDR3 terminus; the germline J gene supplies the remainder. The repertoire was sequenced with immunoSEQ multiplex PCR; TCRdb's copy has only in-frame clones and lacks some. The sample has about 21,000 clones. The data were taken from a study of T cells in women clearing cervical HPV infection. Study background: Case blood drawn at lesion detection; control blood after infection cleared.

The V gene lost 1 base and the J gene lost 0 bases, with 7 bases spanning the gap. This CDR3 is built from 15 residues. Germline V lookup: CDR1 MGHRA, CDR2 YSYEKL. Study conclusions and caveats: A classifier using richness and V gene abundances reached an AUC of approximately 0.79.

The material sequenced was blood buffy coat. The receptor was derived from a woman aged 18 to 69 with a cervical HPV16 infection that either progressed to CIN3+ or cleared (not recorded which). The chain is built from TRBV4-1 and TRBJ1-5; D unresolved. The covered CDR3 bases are TGCGCCAGCAGCCAAGTGCCGGGTAGCAATCAGCCC. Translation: CASSQVPGSNQP. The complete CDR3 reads CASSQVPGSNQPQHF.